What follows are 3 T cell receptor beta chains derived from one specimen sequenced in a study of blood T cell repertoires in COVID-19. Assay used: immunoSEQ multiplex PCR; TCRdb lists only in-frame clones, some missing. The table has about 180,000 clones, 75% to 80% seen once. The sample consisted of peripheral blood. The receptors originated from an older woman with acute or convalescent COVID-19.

The CDR3 coding sequence is TGTGCCTGGAGCGTTCAGGACTATGGCTACACCTTC. This translates into CAWSVQDYGYTF. The chain joins TRBV30 to TRBJ1-2; D is ambiguous. Between the trimmed V and J ends, which lost 3 bases and 3 bases, there was a span of 8 bases. The germline CDR1 and CDR2 sequences are GTSNPN and SVGIG (reference sequence). The CDR3 spans 12 residues.

This chain's CDR3 is CASSLAGGLETQYF. CDR3 sequence (DNA): TGTGCCAGCAGCCTGGCAGGGGGCTTGGAGACCCAGTACTTC. V is TRBV5-4 and J is TRBJ2-5, with 8 bases lining up with TRBD1. V shed 4 bases and J 5 bases; nucleotides not matched to a gene: 7. Germline-derived CDR1 and CDR2 are SGHNT and YYREEE (reference sequence). The CDR3 has 14 residues. The full variable domain, with the rest looked up from reference TRBV5-4 and TRBJ2-5, is ETGVTQSPTHLIKTRGQQVTLRCSSQSGHNTVSWYQQALGQGPQFIFQYYREEENGRGNFPPRFSGLQFPNYSSELNVNALELDDSALYLCASSLAGGLETQYFGPGTRLLVL.

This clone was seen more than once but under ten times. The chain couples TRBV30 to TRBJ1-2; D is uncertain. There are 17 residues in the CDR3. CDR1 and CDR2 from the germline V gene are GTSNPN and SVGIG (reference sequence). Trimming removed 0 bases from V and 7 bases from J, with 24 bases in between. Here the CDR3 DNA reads TGTGCCTGGAGTGTATTAGTTTCGGACCCGGGGAGTTTTGGCTACACCTTC. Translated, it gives CAWSVLVSDPGSFGYTF.